This T cell receptor beta chain originates from a study of vaccination effects on CD4 cells after COVID-19. This table comes from immunoSEQ multiplex PCR, and its TCRdb copy is limited to in-frame clones, with some not included. The sample shows fewer than 65,000 clones, approximately 80% of them seen only once. Points on this clone: As yet, its antigen is unknown.

The CDR3 totals 13 residues. Germline V gene data show CDR1 as SGHTA and CDR2 as FQGNSA. V was clipped by 5 bases and J by 4 bases, with 9 bases between them. Using viral peptide pools, the ViraFEST assay grew out antigen-specific CD4+ T cells prior to sequencing. With more than 9 days of culture completed, CD4+ T cells were isolated. At days 3 and 7, half of the medium was exchanged for IL-2 medium. This clonotype was obtained from a human donor who received a COVID-19 vaccine. The chain combines TRBV7-2 with TRBJ1-3; no clear D. Sequences were derived from CD4+ T cells from PBMCs cultured with HCoV-229E spike peptides, sampled before COVID-19 vaccination. This CDR3 is CASSTQDGNTIYF. As DNA, the CDR3 is TGTGCCAGCAGCACCCAGGACGGAAACACCATATATTTT.